The present T cell receptor beta chain was sequenced within a study of early T cells in non-severe SARS-CoV-2 infection. Whole-study context: Chains from this unsorted whole-blood bulk RNA could not be paired. Broader study findings: In VDJdb matching, anti-spike CD8 responses were favored while private and CD4 specificities went missing.

A single record per CDR3 protein comes from TCRdb applying MiXCR to the 5' RACE reads. In the table there are roughly 75,000 distinct CDR3 sequences, around 16% of which are singletons. In its sample, this clonotype was seen a few times. What it binds is unknown. V was pared by 3 bases and J by 4 bases, with 13 bases between. This CDR3 comprises 14 residues. The germline V gene has CDR1 SGHRS and CDR2 YFSETQ. The chain carries TRBV5-1 and TRBJ1-1; a weak D match, TRBD1 (6 bases). The sequenced sample consisted of whole blood. This TCR was sampled from an adult who was a healthcare worker with PCR-confirmed SARS-CoV-2 infection or an uninfected control (not recorded which). The CDR3 spells CASSSQGRGTEAFF. The CDR3, as DNA: TGCGCCAGCAGCTCACAGGGTAGAGGCACTGAAGCTTTCTTT.